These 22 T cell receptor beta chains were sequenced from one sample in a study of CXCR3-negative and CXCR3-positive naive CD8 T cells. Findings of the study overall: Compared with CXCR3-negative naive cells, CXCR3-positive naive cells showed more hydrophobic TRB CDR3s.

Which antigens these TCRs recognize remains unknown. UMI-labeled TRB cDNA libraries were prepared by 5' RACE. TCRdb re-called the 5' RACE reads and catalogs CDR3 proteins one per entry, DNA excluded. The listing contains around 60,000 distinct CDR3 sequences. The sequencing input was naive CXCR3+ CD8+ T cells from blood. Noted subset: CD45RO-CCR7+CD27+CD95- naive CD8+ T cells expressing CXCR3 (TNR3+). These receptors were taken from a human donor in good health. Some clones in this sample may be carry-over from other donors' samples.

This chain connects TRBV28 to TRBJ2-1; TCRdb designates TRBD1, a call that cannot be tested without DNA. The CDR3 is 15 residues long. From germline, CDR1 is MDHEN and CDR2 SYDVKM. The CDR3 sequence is CASSPDRGEYNEQFF. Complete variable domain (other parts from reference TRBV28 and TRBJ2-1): DVKVTQSSRYLVKRTGEKVFLECVQDMDHENMFWYRQDPGLGLRLIYFSYDVKMKEKGDIPEGYSVSREKKERFSLILESASTNQTSMYLCASSPDRGEYNEQFFGPGTRLTVL.

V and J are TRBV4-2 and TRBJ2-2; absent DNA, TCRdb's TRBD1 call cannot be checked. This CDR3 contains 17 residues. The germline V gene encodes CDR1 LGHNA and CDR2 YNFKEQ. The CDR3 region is CASSQPRAGGDTGELFF.

Here the CDR3 reads CASSPWDRNNEQFF. The J gene is TRBJ2-1, the V gene TRBV5-1; TCRdb returns TRBD1, unconfirmable since there is no DNA. The CDR3 runs 14 residues. Per the germline V gene, CDR1 is SGHRS and CDR2 is YFSETQ.

CDR3 region: CSAEPGPGEQYF. The chain employs TRBV29-1 and TRBJ2-7; the D call of TRBD1 rests on TCRdb alone, since no DNA is present to check it. Germline V gene sequence: CDR1 SQVTM, CDR2 ANQGSEA. The length of the CDR3 is 12 residues.

The CDR3 sequence: CASMGLWGQFF. The chain carries TRBV7-2 and TRBJ2-1; there is no DNA to check the TCRdb D call of TRBD1. The CDR3 totals 11 residues. Per germline, CDR1 SGHTA and CDR2 FQGNSA.

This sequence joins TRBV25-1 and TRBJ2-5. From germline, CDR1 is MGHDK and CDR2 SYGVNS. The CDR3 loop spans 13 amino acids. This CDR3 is CASSEGSQETQYF.

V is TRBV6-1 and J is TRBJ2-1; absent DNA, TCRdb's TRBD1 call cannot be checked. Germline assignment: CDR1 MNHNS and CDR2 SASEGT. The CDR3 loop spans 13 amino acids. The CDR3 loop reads CASGDRENNEQFF.

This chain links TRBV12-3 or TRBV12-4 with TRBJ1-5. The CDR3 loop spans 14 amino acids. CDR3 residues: CASTPRPSGQPQHF.

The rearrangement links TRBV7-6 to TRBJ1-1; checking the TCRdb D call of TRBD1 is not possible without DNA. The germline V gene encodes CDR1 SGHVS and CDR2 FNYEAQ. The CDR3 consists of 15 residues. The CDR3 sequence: CASSLLGQENTEAFF.

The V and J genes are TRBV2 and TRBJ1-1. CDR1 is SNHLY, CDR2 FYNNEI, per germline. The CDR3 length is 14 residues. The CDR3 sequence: CASSGLTENTEAFF.

The CDR3: CSARDSEKYNSPLHF. The rearrangement links TRBV20-1 to TRBJ1-6. CDR1 and CDR2 from the germline V gene are DFQATT and SNEGSKA (reference sequence). The CDR3 is 15 amino acids.

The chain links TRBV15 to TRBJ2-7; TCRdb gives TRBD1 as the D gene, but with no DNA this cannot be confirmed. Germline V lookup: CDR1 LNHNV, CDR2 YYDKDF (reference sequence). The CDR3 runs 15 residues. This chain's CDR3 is CATSRPGTGLNEQYF.

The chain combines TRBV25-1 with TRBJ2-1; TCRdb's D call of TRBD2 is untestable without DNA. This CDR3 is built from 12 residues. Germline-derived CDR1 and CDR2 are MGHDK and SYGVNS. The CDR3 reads CASSDRWNEQFF.

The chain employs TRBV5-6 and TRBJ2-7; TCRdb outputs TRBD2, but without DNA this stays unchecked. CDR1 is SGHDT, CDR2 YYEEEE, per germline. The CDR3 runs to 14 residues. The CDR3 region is CATQRRGDLYEQYF.

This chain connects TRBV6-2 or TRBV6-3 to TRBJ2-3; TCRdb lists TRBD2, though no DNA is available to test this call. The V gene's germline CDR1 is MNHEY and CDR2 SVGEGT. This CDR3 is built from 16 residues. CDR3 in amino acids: CASSTLAGGPPDTQYF.

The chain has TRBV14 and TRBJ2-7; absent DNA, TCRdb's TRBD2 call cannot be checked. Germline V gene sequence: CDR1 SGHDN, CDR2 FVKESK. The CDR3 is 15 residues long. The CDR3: CASSQVEGMTYEQYF.

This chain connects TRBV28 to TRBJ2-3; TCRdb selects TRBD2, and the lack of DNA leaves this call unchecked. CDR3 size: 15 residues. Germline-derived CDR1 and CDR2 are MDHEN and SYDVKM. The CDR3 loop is CASSFDSQSTDTQYF.

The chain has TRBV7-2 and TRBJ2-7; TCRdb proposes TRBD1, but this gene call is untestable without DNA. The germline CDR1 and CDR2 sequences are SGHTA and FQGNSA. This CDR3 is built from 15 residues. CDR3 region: CASSLPLQVSYEQYF.

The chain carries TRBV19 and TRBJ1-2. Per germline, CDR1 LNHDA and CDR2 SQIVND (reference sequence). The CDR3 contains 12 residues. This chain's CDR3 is CASSIEGDGYTF.

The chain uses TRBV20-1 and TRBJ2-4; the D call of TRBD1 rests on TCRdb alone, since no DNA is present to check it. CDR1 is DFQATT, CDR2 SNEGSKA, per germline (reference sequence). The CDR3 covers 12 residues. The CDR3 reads CSGSGESFFQYF.

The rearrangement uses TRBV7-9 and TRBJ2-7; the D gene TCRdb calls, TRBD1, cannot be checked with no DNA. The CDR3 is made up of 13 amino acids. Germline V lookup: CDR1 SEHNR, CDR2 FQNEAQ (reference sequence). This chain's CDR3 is CASSTGTLYEQYF. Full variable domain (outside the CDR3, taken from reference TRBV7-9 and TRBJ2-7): DTGVSQNPRHKITKRGQNVTFRCDPISEHNRLYWYRQTLGQGPEFLTYFQNEAQLEKSRLLSDRFSAERPKGSFSTLEIQRTEQGDSAMYLCASSTGTLYEQYFGPGTRLTVT.

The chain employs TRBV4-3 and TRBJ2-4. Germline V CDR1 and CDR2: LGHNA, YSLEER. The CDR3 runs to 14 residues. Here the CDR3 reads CASSQEASKNIQYF.